This is a list of T cell receptor beta chains from one sample in a study of cytomegalovirus exposure and HLA in healthy donors. TCRdb's copy holds only in-frame clones and misses some; the assay was immunoSEQ multiplex PCR. The profile shows around 200,000 clones, 77% of them singletons. The material sequenced was PBMCs. Receptors originate from a woman aged 55 to 70 in good health and CMV-seropositive. CDR3s include the opening cysteine and the closing phenylalanine or tryptophan. The D gene is left open where the match is weak. Clone size is stated in some rows and not others, as once, few, many or a class when expanded.

>few|TRBV2|TRBJ1-2|TRBD1
TGTGCCAGCAGTGAAATGCCAGGGGGTCCCCCCCGGGGCTACACCTTC
CASSEMPGGPPRGYTF
>-|TRBV2|TRBJ2-4|TRBD1
TGTGCCAGCAGTCTTATCGGGACAGGGGACATTCAGTACTTC
CASSLIGTGDIQYF
>once|TRBV2|TRBJ2-1|TRBD2
TGTGCCATCTTTAATTGGCGGGGGATTAACTCCTACAATGAGCAGTTCTTC
CAIFNWRGINSYNEQFF
>-|TRBV6-1|TRBJ2-3|-
TGTGCCAGCAGTTTCGACCGACAGGAGAGAGATACGCAGTATTTT
CASSFDRQERDTQYF
>-|TRBV7-2|TRBJ2-5|TRBD2
TGTGCCAGCAGCTACACCGGGACTAGCGGGGTGCCCCAGTACTTC
CASSYTGTSGVPQYF
>-|TRBV7-9|TRBJ1-1|-
TGTGCCAGCAGCTTAAAGAAGGTCAGGGGAAGGGACACTGAAGCTTTCTTT
CASSLKKVRGRDTEAFF
>-|TRBV7-3|TRBJ2-3|TRBD1
TGTGCCAGCGGCGTCGGGACAGGGGTCACAGATACGCAGTATTTT
CASGVGTGVTDTQYF
>few|TRBV6-1|TRBJ1-5|TRBD1
TGTGCCAGCCGCGATCAACAGGGGGCGGGGCAGCCCCAGCATTTT
CASRDQQGAGQPQHF
>-|TRBV28|TRBJ2-7|TRBD2
TGTGCCAGCAGTTTAAAGACGGTGTCCTGGCTAGCGGGAGGGCCCCGCGAGCAGTACTTC
CASSLKTVSWLAGGPREQYF
>few|TRBV14|TRBJ2-7|-
TGTGCCAGCAGCCAATTGACAGGATTCGAGCAGTACTTC
CASSQLTGFEQYF
>once|TRBV7-2|TRBJ2-6|-
TGTGCCAGCAGCTCCCTCCCAGGTTCTGGGGCCAACGTCCTGACTTTC
CASSSLPGSGANVLTF
>-|TRBV15|TRBJ2-5|TRBD2
TGTGCCACCGGAAAGGGGAGGGAAGAGACCCAGTACTTC
CATGKGREETQYF
>few|TRBV2|TRBJ2-5|-
TGTGCCAGCAGTAGAGGGCCAGAGACCCAGTACTTC
CASSRGPETQYF
>-|TRBV19|TRBJ2-7|TRBD2
TGTGCCAGTAGTCCTATTGGACTAGCGGGATTTGGTTCCTACGAGCAGTACTTC
CASSPIGLAGFGSYEQYF
>once|TRBV2|TRBJ2-7|TRBD1
TGTGCCAGCAGCCCCGGGACAGGGAACGAGCAGTACTTC
CASSPGTGNEQYF
>few|TRBV9|TRBJ1-4|TRBD1
TGTGCCAGCAGCTCGCGGACAGGGGTTAATGAAAAACTGTTTTTT
CASSSRTGVNEKLFF
>-|TRBV6-6|TRBJ2-7|TRBD1
TGTGCCACTCAGATGAGAGGGACAGGGTGGACCTACGAGCAGTACTTC
CATQMRGTGWTYEQYF
>-|TRBV5-1|TRBJ1-3|-
TGCGCCAGCAGCTTGGAGGTGGGCAGTTTCTCTGGAAACACCATATATTTT
CASSLEVGSFSGNTIYF
>once|TRBV28|TRBJ2-3|TRBD2
TGTGCCAGCAGCCCCCAAACTAGCGGGAGGGTATCCTTT
CASSPQTSGRVSF
>-|TRBV29-1|TRBJ1-1|TRBD1
TGCAGCGTTGGGGGCTGGGCGGGACAGGGACCCTTTGAAGCTTTCTTT
CSVGGWAGQGPFEAFF
>-|TRBV7-2|TRBJ2-7|-
TGTGCCAGCAGCTTCGGTGGTACAGCTGGCCCCTACGAGCAGTACTTC
CASSFGGTAGPYEQYF
>-|TRBV30|TRBJ2-5|-
TGTGCCTGGAGTACCCGAGCGCCGGAGACCCAGTACTTC
CAWSTRAPETQYF
>-|TRBV19|TRBJ2-2|-
TGTGCCAGTAGTATACGAACCTATGGGGGGGCTGGCGGGGAGCTGTTTTTT
CASSIRTYGGAGGELFF
>-|TRBV15|TRBJ2-5|TRBD2
TGTGCCACCAGCAGAGATGCGGGGGAAGAGACCCAGTACTTC
CATSRDAGEETQYF
>few|TRBV4-1|TRBJ2-3|TRBD1
TGCGCCAGCAGCCACAGACAGGGATCCTTCACAGATACGCAGTATTTT
CASSHRQGSFTDTQYF
>-|TRBV18|TRBJ1-5|-
TGTGCCAGCTCTGCGGGTCCTAATCAGCCCCAGCATTTT
CASSAGPNQPQHF
>few|TRBV6-5|TRBJ1-4|TRBD1
TGTGCCAGCAGGGAACAGGGGACTAATGAAAAACTGTTTTTT
CASREQGTNEKLFF
>-|TRBV9|TRBJ2-7|-
TGTGCCAGCAGCGTAGCTGGTGGAGCCTCCTACGAGCAGTACTTC
CASSVAGGASYEQYF
>-|TRBV21-1|TRBJ2-4|-
TGTGCCAGCGACGGACAGGGGGCTCCCAAAAACATTCAGTACTTC
CASDGQGAPKNIQYF
>-|TRBV9|TRBJ2-1|TRBD1
TGTGCCAGCAGCTTCGACAGGGTGGGCAATGAGCAGTTCTTC
CASSFDRVGNEQFF
>-|TRBV6-5|TRBJ2-3|-
TGTGCCAGCACCTCGGCGGCCCTCCCAGATACGCAGTATTTT
CASTSAALPDTQYF
>-|TRBV27|TRBJ1-6|-
TGTGCCAGCAGTCCGCTCGGTAGCAGGGTTTCACCCCTCCACTTT
CASSPLGSRVSPLHF
>-|TRBV5-6|TRBJ2-2|TRBD2
TGTGCCAGCAGCTTGCTGTCGGGAGGGAACACCGGGGAGCTGTTTTTT
CASSLLSGGNTGELFF
>few|TRBV5-1|TRBJ2-5|-
TGCGCCAGCAGGATGTTGGGACTTAGAGAGACCCAGTACTTC
CASRMLGLRETQYF
>once|TRBV27|TRBJ2-7|TRBD2
TGTGCCAACGCCCTCATCGGACTAGCGGGAGGGTTCTCCTACGAGCAGTACTTC
CANALIGLAGGFSYEQYF
>-|TRBV13|TRBJ1-2|-
TGTGCCAGCAGTTATAATACGGTGGGCTACACCTTC
CASSYNTVGYTF
>-|TRBV7-2|TRBJ2-1|TRBD2
TGTGCCAGCAGCTTTAGCGGGGGGGCCTCCTACAATGAGCAGTTCTTC
CASSFSGGASYNEQFF
>-|TRBV10-3|TRBJ2-5|TRBD2
TGTGCCATCAGTGAGTTAACTAGCGAGACCCAAGAGACCCAGTACTTC
CAISELTSETQETQYF
>-|TRBV6-6|TRBJ1-5|TRBD1
TGTGCCAGCACTTTGACAGGGTACAATCAGCCCCAGCATTTT
CASTLTGYNQPQHF
>-|TRBV7-2|TRBJ1-3|-
TGTGCCAGCAGCTTAGGAATGAGGTCTGGAAACACCATATATTTT
CASSLGMRSGNTIYF
>-|TRBV5-6|TRBJ2-2|-
TGTGCCAGCAGCTCCCTGGCTGGTGCAGGGGTCACCGGGGAGCTGTTTTTT
CASSSLAGAGVTGELFF
>-|TRBV5-1|TRBJ2-1|TRBD2
TGCGCCAGCAGGGAGGGCACTAGCGGATACAATGAGCAGTTCTTC
CASREGTSGYNEQFF
>-|TRBV29-1|TRBJ1-2|-
TGCAGCGTTCTTAGGGACATCGCCGATGGCTACACCTTC
CSVLRDIADGYTF
>-|TRBV2|TRBJ1-2|-
TGTGCCAGCAGTGAATTGTCAGGAACCTATGGCTACACCTTC
CASSELSGTYGYTF
>few|TRBV7-2|TRBJ2-3|-
TGTGCCAGCAGCCCCCCAACAGATACGCAGTATTTT
CASSPPTDTQYF
>-|TRBV28|TRBJ2-2|TRBD2
TGTGCCAGCAGTTTAGGCTCTTCGGGGGGCGGGGAGCTGTTTTTT
CASSLGSSGGGELFF
>many|TRBV6-1|TRBJ1-5|-
TGTGCCAGCAGTCGCATCTTGGGAGAGCCCCAGCATTTT
CASSRILGEPQHF
>-|TRBV11-1|TRBJ2-7|TRBD1
TGTGCCAGCAGCCCCGGGACAGATTCCTACGAGCAGTACTTC
CASSPGTDSYEQYF
>-|TRBV28|TRBJ1-1|-
TGTGCCAGCAGTTTGAGGACTAGGGAAGCTTTCTTT
CASSLRTREAFF
>-|TRBV9|TRBJ2-7|TRBD1
TGTGCCAGCAGCGTGGGACAGTGGAGCTCCTACGAGCAGTACTTC
CASSVGQWSSYEQYF
>-|TRBV28|TRBJ1-4|TRBD1
TGTGCCAGCACTCGGCCGGGACAGGGTAAAAAACTGTTTTTT
CASTRPGQGKKLFF
>few|TRBV2|TRBJ2-3|TRBD1
TGTGCCACAGGACAGGGGGCGGTAGGTCGCGCAGATACGCAGTATTTT
CATGQGAVGRADTQYF
>-|TRBV6-5|TRBJ2-7|TRBD2
TGTGCCAGCAGTTCAGTAGCGGGATACGAGCAGTACTTC
CASSSVAGYEQYF
>-|TRBV4-2|TRBJ2-1|TRBD2
TGTGCCAGCAGCCAGGCGACTAGCCCCTACAATGAGCAGTTCTTC
CASSQATSPYNEQFF
>few|TRBV6-6|TRBJ2-7|TRBD1
TGTGCCAGCAGCCCCGGGACAGTTGGCGAGCAGTACTTC
CASSPGTVGEQYF
>-|TRBV5-4|TRBJ1-6|-
TGTGCCAGCAGCCGGGAGGGATCCTATAATTCACCCCTCCACTTT
CASSREGSYNSPLHF
>few|TRBV25-1|TRBJ1-4|-
TGTGCCACCTCGGACAGAGCAAATGAAAAACTGTTTTTT
CATSDRANEKLFF
>-|TRBV7-3|TRBJ2-7|TRBD1
TGTGCCAGCAGCTTAACGGGTGGGACAGCGCGCGAGCAGTACTTC
CASSLTGGTAREQYF
>once|TRBV30|TRBJ2-5|-
TGTGCCTGGAGTGTACCAACCGCCAGGGGAGAGACCCAGTACTTC
CAWSVPTARGETQYF